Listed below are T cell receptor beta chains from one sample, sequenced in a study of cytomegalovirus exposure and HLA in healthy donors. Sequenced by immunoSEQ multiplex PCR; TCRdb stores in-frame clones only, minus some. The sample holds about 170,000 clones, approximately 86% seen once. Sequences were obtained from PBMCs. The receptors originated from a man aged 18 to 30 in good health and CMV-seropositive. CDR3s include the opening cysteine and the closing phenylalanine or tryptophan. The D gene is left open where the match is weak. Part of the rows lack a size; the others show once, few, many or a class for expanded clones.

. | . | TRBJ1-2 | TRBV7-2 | CASSLGPNYGYTF | TGTGCCAGCAGCTTAGGGCCGAACTATGGCTACACCTTC
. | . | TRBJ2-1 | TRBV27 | CASSRRGASFYNEQFF | TGTGCCAGCAGTCGCCGCGGGGCTAGCTTCTACAATGAGCAGTTCTTC
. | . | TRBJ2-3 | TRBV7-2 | CASSLDRAGSTDTQYF | TGTGCCAGCAGCTTAGACCGGGCGGGGAGCACAGATACGCAGTATTTT
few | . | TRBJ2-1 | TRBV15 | CATSRVREYNEQFF | TGTGCCACCAGCAGAGTGCGGGAATACAATGAGCAGTTCTTC
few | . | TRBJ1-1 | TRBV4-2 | CASSQDNRDTEAFF | TGTGCCAGCAGCCAAGATAACAGGGACACTGAAGCTTTCTTT
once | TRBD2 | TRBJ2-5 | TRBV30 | CASTSGGWQETQYF | TGTGCCTCAACTAGCGGGGGGTGGCAAGAGACCCAGTACTTC
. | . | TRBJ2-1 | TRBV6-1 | CASIRLSPYNEQFF | TGTGCCAGCATACGACTTTCACCCTACAATGAGCAGTTCTTC
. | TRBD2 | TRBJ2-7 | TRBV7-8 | CASSSSMTSGRYEQYF | TGTGCCAGCAGCTCCTCAATGACTAGCGGGAGATACGAGCAGTACTTC
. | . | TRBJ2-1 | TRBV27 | CASSLGGGILVNEQFF | TGTGCCAGCAGTTTAGGCGGGGGCATTTTAGTCAATGAGCAGTTCTTC
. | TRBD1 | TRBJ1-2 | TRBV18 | CASSPPDRDYGYTF | TGTGCCAGCTCACCACCGGACAGGGACTATGGCTACACCTTC
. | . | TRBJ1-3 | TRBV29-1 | CSATGGNTIYF | TGCAGCGCCACCGGGGGGAACACCATATATTTT
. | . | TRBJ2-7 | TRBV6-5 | CATRAVRPYEQYF | TGTGCCACCCGCGCGGTCCGCCCCTACGAGCAGTACTTC
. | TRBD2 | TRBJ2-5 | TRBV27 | CASGPWTGGRVETQYF | TGTGCCAGCGGGCCTTGGACGGGGGGGCGAGTAGAGACCCAGTACTTC
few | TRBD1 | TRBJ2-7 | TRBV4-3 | CASSSQAGGYYEQYF | TGCGCCAGCAGCAGCCAGGCAGGGGGCTACTACGAGCAGTACTTC